These 31 T cell receptor beta chains came from one sample sequenced in a study of response to subunit inactivated influenza vaccine. Each CDR3 protein is one row after TCRdb ran MiXCR on the RT-PCR reads. The sample lists 530,000 or so distinct CDR3 sequences; about 11% were seen once. The sample was PBMCs from blood, taken on the day of vaccination. The receptors stem from a middle-aged man who received an inactivated influenza vaccine.

The V call is TRBV3-1, the J call TRBJ2-5; D assignment may be TRBD1 or TRBD2 (5 bases each). Germline V gene sequence: CDR1 LGHDT, CDR2 YNNKEL (reference sequence). This CDR3 spans 17 amino acids. Trimming pared 0 bases from V and 4 bases from J, leaving 18 bases between. CDR3 DNA sequence: TGTGCCAGCAGCCAAGATCGGGGCAGGTTTGCCGGAGAGACCCAGTACTTC. Protein sequence: CASSQDRGRFAGETQYF.

This clonotype turned up a few times. The V gene is TRBV5-5, the J gene TRBJ2-3; 9 bases line up with TRBD2. This CDR3 has 17 residues. CDR1 SGHKS and CDR2 YYEKEE come from the germline V gene (reference sequence). With 4 bases clipped from V and 5 bases from J, the junction kept 14 bases outside the gene matches. The CDR3 sequence: CASSRTWAGGLLDTQYF. Written as DNA, the CDR3 is TGTGCCAGCAGCCGGACATGGGCGGGAGGGCTGTTAGATACGCAGTATTTT.

This clonotype has more than one count but fewer than ten. This chain uses TRBV7-9 with TRBJ2-1, with 9 bases that match TRBD2. After removal of 5 bases from V and 6 bases from J, the junction contained 2 bases not matched to a gene. The germline gives CDR1 SEHNR, CDR2 FQNEAQ (reference sequence). The CDR3 loop spans 13 amino acids. CDR3 sequence (DNA): TGTGCCAGCAGCGTTAGCGGGGGCAATGAGCAGTTCTTC. Residues: CASSVSGGNEQFF.

This clonotype was observed a handful of times. J is TRBJ1-2 and V is TRBV6-1; TRBD1 might be the D (6 bases). With 6 bases removed from V and 7 bases from J, the gap between germline ends came to 18 bases. The CDR3 is 14 amino acids. Per the germline V gene, CDR1 is MNHNS and CDR2 is SASEGT. The CDR3 sequence: CASRLTLGASGYTF. The CDR3 nucleotides are TGTGCCAGCAGGCTGACGTTGGGGGCGAGTGGCTACACCTTC.

V is TRBV4-2 and J is TRBJ1-2; a weak D match, TRBD1 (5 bases). The germline V and J ends were trimmed by 0 bases and 2 bases, with 10 bases remaining between them. The CDR3 covers 15 residues. In germline, CDR1 is LGHNA, CDR2 YNFKEQ. The CDR3: CASSQDQGRNYGYTF. The DNA of the CDR3 is TGTGCCAGCAGCCAAGATCAGGGCAGGAACTATGGCTACACCTTC.

The table lists this clonotype with a few counts. The J gene is TRBJ2-1, the V gene TRBV7-6; D not resolved. The CDR3 is made up of 15 amino acids. Germline V gene lookup returns CDR1 SGHVS and CDR2 FNYEAQ. V was trimmed by 3 bases and J by 2 bases, leaving 11 bases between them. The CDR3 loop reads CASSFGLGTYNEQFF. In DNA, the CDR3 is TGTGCCAGCAGCTTTGGCCTCGGCACCTACAATGAGCAGTTCTTC. The full variable domain, completed using reference TRBV7-6 and TRBJ2-1, is GAGVSQSPRYKVTKRGQDVALRCDPISGHVSLYWYRQALGQGPEFLTYFNYEAQQDKSGLPNDRFSAERPEGSISTLTIQRTEQRDSAMYRCASSFGLGTYNEQFFGPGTRLTVL.

This clonotype occurred many times. The genes are TRBV4-1 and TRBJ1-4, with TRBD1 matching over 7 bases. Germline V lookup: CDR1 MGHRA, CDR2 YSYEKL. V lost 1 base, J lost 3 bases, and 2 bases stayed unmatched. The CDR3 covers 15 residues. CDR3 residues: CASSQGTGSNEKLFF. In DNA form, the CDR3 reads TGCGCCAGCAGCCAAGGGACAGGTTCTAATGAAAAACTGTTTTTT.

The rearrangement uses TRBV5-1 and TRBJ2-7; D is unresolved. V lost 5 bases and J lost 6, with 15 bases in between. Germline V gives CDR1 SGHRS, CDR2 YFSETQ. This CDR3 is 13 amino acids long. CDR3 DNA sequence: TGCGCCAGCAGTCTCACCAGTGGATCCGAGCAGTACTTC. Its translation: CASSLTSGSEQYF.

This chain connects TRBV5-1 to TRBJ1-1, with a possible D match to TRBD1 (6 bases). The CDR3 is made up of 15 amino acids. Germline CDR1 is SGHRS and CDR2 is YFSETQ. Between the trimmed V and J ends, which lost 4 bases and 2 bases, there was a span of 15 bases. CDR3 nucleotide sequence: TGCGCCAGCAGCCGAGGGGGGCTCGTTAACACTGAAGCTTTCTTT. This sequence encodes CASSRGGLVNTEAFF.

The chain is built from TRBV7-8 and TRBJ2-7; no reliable D call. The CDR3 is made up of 13 amino acids. CDR1 is SGHVS and CDR2 is FQNEAQ in the germline V gene. V lost 4 bases and J 5 bases, leaving 12 bases between the germline ends. The CDR3 coding sequence is TGTGCCAGCAGCTCGAGAATTGCACACGAGCAGTACTTC. Its protein is CASSSRIAHEQYF.

This clonotype was observed a handful of times. This rearrangement joins TRBV20-1 to TRBJ2-7; D perhaps matches TRBD2 (6 bases). V was cut by 7 bases and J by 0 bases, with 10 bases left in between. This CDR3 has 12 residues. Germline loops: CDR1 DFQATT, CDR2 SNEGSKA (reference sequence). The CDR3 loop reads CSGGETSYEQYF. CDR3 DNA sequence: TGCAGTGGGGGGGAAACCTCCTACGAGCAGTACTTC.

This clonotype was found a few times. The chain couples TRBV15 to TRBJ2-3, with TRBD2 matching over 7 bases. Germline V gene data show CDR1 as LNHNV and CDR2 as YYDKDF (reference sequence). V lost 5 bases to trimming and J lost 2 bases; unmatched junction nucleotides: 7. This CDR3 contains 15 residues. CDR3 coding DNA: TGTGCCACCAGCCTAGCGGTACTATTCACAGATACGCAGTATTTT. Protein: CATSLAVLFTDTQYF. Filled out from reference TRBV15 and TRBJ2-3, the complete variable domain reads DAMVIQNPRYQVTQFGKPVTLSCSQTLNHNVMYWYQQKSSQAPKLLFHYYDKDFNNEADTPDNFQSRRPNTSFCFLDIRSPGLGDTAMYLCATSLAVLFTDTQYFGPGTRLTVL.

In nucleotides, the CDR3 is TGCGCCAGCAGCCAAGCGCGGTTAGTCGGGCCATTCAATCAGCCCCAGCATTTT. As protein: CASSQARLVGPFNQPQHF. The chain carries TRBV4-1 and TRBJ1-5; D call uncertain. V lost 1 base and J 3 bases, leaving 19 bases between the germline ends. The CDR3 spans 18 residues. Per the germline V gene, CDR1 is MGHRA and CDR2 is YSYEKL.

This clonotype occurred a few times. This chain connects TRBV18 to TRBJ2-5; tentative D call: TRBD1 (5 bases). The CDR3 consists of 14 residues. CDR1 KGHSH and CDR2 LQKENI come from the germline V gene. The V and J ends lost 1 base and 3 bases respectively, with 9 bases between them. CDR3 sequence reads: CASSPLVGEETQYF. The CDR3 DNA reads as TGTGCCAGCTCACCACTTGTAGGGGAAGAGACCCAGTACTTC.

The chain recombines TRBV5-1 with TRBJ2-1; D uncertain. This CDR3 is 13 amino acids long. In germline, CDR1 is SGHRS, CDR2 YFSETQ. V shed 4 bases and J shed 9 bases, with 14 bases lying between them. CDR3 residues: CASSGGDGTEQFF. The CDR3 DNA follows: TGCGCCAGCAGCGGCGGAGATGGAACTGAGCAGTTCTTC. The full variable domain, in which reference TRBV5-1 and TRBJ2-1 provide the parts outside the CDR3, is KAGVTQTPRYLIKTRGQQVTLSCSPISGHRSVSWYQQTPGQGLQFLFEYFSETQRNKGNFPGRFSGRQFSNSRSEMNVSTLELGDSALYLCASSGGDGTEQFFGPGTRLTVL.

The V and J genes are TRBV11-2 and TRBJ2-5; TRBD2 matches 7 bases. Germline CDR1 reads SGHAT; CDR2 reads FQNNGV. Trimming took 1 base from V and 2 from J; bases not matched to a gene: 13. CDR3 length: 18 residues. The CDR3 loop reads CASSLGSLAGTLQETQYF. The CDR3 DNA follows: TGTGCCAGCAGCTTAGGGAGTTTAGCGGGTACCCTACAAGAGACCCAGTACTTC.

In nucleotides, the CDR3 is TGTGCCAGCAGTTGGGTTCGCACCGGGGAGCTGTTTTTT. This encodes CASSWVRTGELFF. This rearrangement joins TRBV27 to TRBJ2-2, with no clear D. The CDR3 runs to 13 residues. In germline, CDR1 is MNHEY, CDR2 SMNVEV (reference sequence). V was clipped by 4 bases and J by 4 bases, with 7 bases between them.

This clonotype showed up just a few times. This sequence joins TRBV20-1 and TRBJ2-3, with D unresolved. Germline CDR1 and CDR2: DFQATT and SNEGSKA (reference sequence). The CDR3 covers 15 residues. V was cut by 2 bases and J by 1 base, with 13 bases left in between. In DNA form, the CDR3 reads TGCAGTGCTAGATTTCTACGTTTCGGCACAGATACGCAGTATTTT. Translated: CSARFLRFGTDTQYF.

V gene TRBV5-1 combines with J gene TRBJ2-7; 7 bases match TRBD1. The CDR3 length is 14 residues. Unmatched junction bases numbered 8, after V lost 4 bases and J lost 4 bases. From germline, CDR1 is SGHRS and CDR2 YFSETQ. CDR3 in DNA: TGCGCCAGCAGCCGAAGTCGACAGGGATACGAGCAGTACTTC. Residues: CASSRSRQGYEQYF.

The chain is built from TRBV12-3 or TRBV12-4 and TRBJ1-1; D not certain. Trimming took off 2 bases at V and 4 bases at J, with 11 bases between the two ends. CDR3 length: 14 residues. The CDR3 DNA follows: TGTGCCAGCAGTTTAAATCGGGGTACCACTGAAGCTTTCTTT. Translating gives CASSLNRGTTEAFF.

This clonotype was seen a handful of times. V gene TRBV5-5 combines with J gene TRBJ2-1; possible D gene TRBD2, 5 bases. Per germline, CDR1 SGHKS and CDR2 YYEKEE (reference sequence). CDR3 length: 14 residues. The V and J ends lost 4 bases and 1 base respectively, with 9 bases between them. The CDR3 DNA is TGTGCCAGCAGCACTAGTAGATCCTACAATGAGCAGTTCTTC. This translates into CASSTSRSYNEQFF.

The V call is TRBV7-2, the J call TRBJ2-1; the D call may be TRBD1 or TRBD2 (5 bases each). The CDR3 length is 14 residues. The germline V gene has CDR1 SGHTA and CDR2 FQGNSA. The V and J ends lost 5 bases and 7 bases respectively, with 15 bases between them. The chain's CDR3 is CASSPPTGRNEQFF. CDR3 in DNA: TGTGCCAGCAGCCCTCCCACGGGGCGAAATGAGCAGTTCTTC.

V usage is TRBV20-1 and J usage is TRBJ2-1; 16 bases align to TRBD2. V was clipped by 6 bases and J by 0 bases; unmatched bases: 8. Germline CDR1 reads DFQATT; CDR2 reads SNEGSKA (reference sequence). The CDR3 sequence is 18 residues long. The CDR3 sequence: CSAAGTSGGASSYNEQFF. For the CDR3, the DNA is TGCAGTGCGGCCGGGACTAGCGGGGGGGCGAGCTCCTACAATGAGCAGTTCTTC.

V gene TRBV20-1 combines with J gene TRBJ2-6; D unclear. The CDR3 contains 13 residues. Trimming pared 6 bases from V and 3 bases from J, leaving 9 bases between. Germline CDR1 is DFQATT and CDR2 is SNEGSKA (reference sequence). The CDR3 loop is CSAKPVGANVLTF. CDR3 in DNA: TGCAGTGCCAAACCTGTTGGGGCCAACGTCCTGACTTTC.

The V gene is TRBV19, the J gene TRBJ2-7; 8 positions match TRBD2. Germline V CDR1 and CDR2: LNHDA, SQIVND (reference sequence). V lost 6 bases and J lost 0; bases outside the gene matches: 16. This CDR3 region has 18 residues. The CDR3 loop reads CASSTNPSGPLLSYEQYF. CDR3 coding DNA: TGTGCCAGTAGCACAAACCCTAGCGGGCCGCTCCTCTCCTACGAGCAGTACTTC.

This chain joins TRBV29-1 and TRBJ2-3; D remains unclear. CDR1 and CDR2 (germline): SQVTM, ANQGSEA. The ends were cut back, 6 bases at V and 3 bases at J, with 4 bases in the middle. CDR3 length equals 10 residues. This chain's CDR3 is CSVYTDTQYF. The CDR3 region has the DNA TGCAGCGTCTATACAGATACGCAGTATTTT.

The genes are TRBV9 and TRBJ1-4; weak D call: TRBD1 (5 bases). V was cut by 0 bases and J by 10 bases, with 10 bases left in between. The CDR3 sequence is 13 residues long. Germline V lookup: CDR1 SGDLS, CDR2 YYNGEE. This chain's CDR3 is CASSVATGGKLFF. The CDR3 DNA is TGTGCCAGCAGCGTAGCTACGGGGGGAAAACTGTTTTTT.

This clonotype appeared a few times. The V gene is TRBV6-1, the J gene TRBJ2-7, with 9 positions matching TRBD1. V lost 3 bases and J lost 4; bases outside the gene matches: 13. The V gene's germline CDR1 is MNHNS and CDR2 SASEGT. CDR3 size: 17 residues. CDR3 loop: CASSEDRGRDFIYEQYF. The CDR3 region has the DNA TGTGCCAGCAGTGAGGACAGGGGAAGGGATTTTATTTACGAGCAGTACTTC.

This clonotype was counted only a few times. The V gene is TRBV12-3 or TRBV12-4, the J gene TRBJ1-2; tentative D call: TRBD1 (6 bases). V was trimmed by 5 bases and J by 3 bases, leaving 19 bases between them. This CDR3 is built from 16 residues. DNA for the CDR3: TGTGCCAGCAGTCTCCTCCTACAATCAGGGGACTATGGCTACACCTTC. Its protein product is CASSLLLQSGDYGYTF.

J is TRBJ2-3 and V is TRBV5-1; 9 bases agree with TRBD1. CDR3 length: 17 residues. Germline trimming cut 4 bases from V and 6 bases from J; bases unmatched to any gene: 15. Germline V gene lookup returns CDR1 SGHRS and CDR2 YFSETQ. The CDR3 loop reads CASSIRGRDRVLDTQYF. The CDR3 region has the DNA TGCGCCAGCAGCATAAGAGGCCGGGACAGGGTTCTTGATACGCAGTATTTT.

This rearrangement joins TRBV30 to TRBJ1-5; no clear D gene. This CDR3 is 15 amino acids long. Germline loops: CDR1 GTSNPN, CDR2 SVGIG (reference sequence). With 0 bases removed from V and 3 bases from J, the gap between germline ends came to 12 bases. The CDR3 is CAWSVPGPNNQPQHF. CDR3 coding DNA: TGTGCCTGGAGTGTACCCGGGCCGAACAATCAGCCCCAGCATTTT.